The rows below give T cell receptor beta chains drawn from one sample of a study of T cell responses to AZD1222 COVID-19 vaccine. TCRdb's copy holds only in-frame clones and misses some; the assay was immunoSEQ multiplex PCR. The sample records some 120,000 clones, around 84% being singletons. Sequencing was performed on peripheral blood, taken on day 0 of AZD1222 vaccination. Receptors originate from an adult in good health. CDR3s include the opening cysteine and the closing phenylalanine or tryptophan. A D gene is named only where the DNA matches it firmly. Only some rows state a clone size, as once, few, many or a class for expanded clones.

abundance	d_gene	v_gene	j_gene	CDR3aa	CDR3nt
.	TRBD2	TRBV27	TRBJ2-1	CASSQIAGDRYNEQFF	TGTGCCAGCAGCCAAATAGCGGGAGATCGCTACAATGAGCAGTTCTTC
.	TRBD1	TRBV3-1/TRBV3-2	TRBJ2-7	CASSQDLHRDRGNEQYF	TGTGCCAGCAGCCAAGATCTCCACCGGGACAGGGGCAACGAGCAGTACTTC
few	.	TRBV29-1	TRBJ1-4	CSVEGRAGNEKLFF	TGCAGCGTTGAAGGCAGGGCTGGTAATGAAAAACTGTTTTTT
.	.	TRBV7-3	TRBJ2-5	CASSPTGRETQYF	TGTGCCAGCAGCCCCACAGGGAGGGAGACCCAGTACTTC
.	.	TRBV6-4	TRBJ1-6	CASSQDSYGALHF	TGTGCCAGCAGTCAGGACTCGTACGGGGCCCTCCACTTT
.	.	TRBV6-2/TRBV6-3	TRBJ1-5	CASSYWANQPQHF	TGTGCCAGCAGTTACTGGGCTAATCAGCCCCAGCATTTT
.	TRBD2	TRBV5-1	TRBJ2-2	CASSIRGLAGVANTGELFF	TGCGCCAGCAGCATCCGGGGACTAGCGGGGGTCGCGAACACCGGGGAGCTGTTTTTT
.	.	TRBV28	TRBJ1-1	CASSPLGGLNTEAFF	TGTGCCAGCAGCCCCTTGGGGGGGTTGAACACTGAAGCTTTCTTT
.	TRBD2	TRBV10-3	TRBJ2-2	CAIRSTSGTNTGELFF	TGTGCCATCAGGTCGACTAGCGGGACGAACACCGGGGAGCTGTTTTTT
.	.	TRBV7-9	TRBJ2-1	CASSLELGGPSYNEQFF	TGTGCCAGCAGCTTAGAGTTGGGGGGTCCCTCCTACAATGAGCAGTTCTTC
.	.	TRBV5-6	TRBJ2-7	CASSLVGDEQYF	TGTGCCAGCAGCTTGGTGGGTGACGAGCAGTACTTC
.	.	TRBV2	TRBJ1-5	CASSDLLGGQPQHF	TGTGCCAGCAGTGACCTCCTTGGGGGTCAGCCCCAGCATTTT
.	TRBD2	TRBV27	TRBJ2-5	CASSSRAPGGETQYF	TGTGCCAGCAGTTCTCGGGCCCCGGGGGGAGAGACCCAGTACTTC
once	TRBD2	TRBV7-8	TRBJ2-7	CASSWGSGGSPYEQYF	TGTGCCAGCAGCTGGGGTAGCGGGGGAAGCCCTTACGAGCAGTACTTC
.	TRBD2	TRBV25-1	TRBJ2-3	CASRPGTSLADTQYF	TGTGCCAGCAGACCCGGGACTAGTTTGGCAGATACGCAGTATTTT
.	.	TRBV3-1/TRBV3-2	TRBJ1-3	CASSQDLFPEVSGNTIYF	TGTGCCAGCAGCCAAGATCTCTTCCCAGAAGTATCTGGAAACACCATATATTTT
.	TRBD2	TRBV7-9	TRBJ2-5	CASSPGGAQETQYF	TGTGCCAGCAGCCCCGGGGGGGCCCAAGAGACCCAGTACTTC
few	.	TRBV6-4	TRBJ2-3	CASSDSTGGADTQYF	TGTGCCAGCAGTGACTCGACGGGGGGCGCAGATACGCAGTATTTT
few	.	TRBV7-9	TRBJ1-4	CASSPPIFNEKLFF	TGTGCCAGCAGCCCGCCGATTTTTAATGAAAAACTGTTTTTT
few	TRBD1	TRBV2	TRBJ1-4	CASRRDRGEKLFF	TGTGCCAGCCGCAGGGACAGAGGTGAAAAACTGTTTTTT
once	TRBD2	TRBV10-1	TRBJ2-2	CASSASGRTGELFF	TGCGCCAGCAGTGCTAGCGGGAGGACCGGGGAGCTGTTTTTT
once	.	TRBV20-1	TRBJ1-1	CSARENTEAFF	TGCAGTGCTAGGGAGAACACTGAAGCTTTCTTT
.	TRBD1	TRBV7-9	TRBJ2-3	CASSPSRDRPSDTQYF	TGTGCCAGCAGCCCTTCCCGGGACAGGCCATCAGATACGCAGTATTTT
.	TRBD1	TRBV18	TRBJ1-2	CASSGPTGYGGYGYTF	TGTGCCAGCTCAGGTCCGACAGGGTACGGCGGCTATGGCTACACCTTC
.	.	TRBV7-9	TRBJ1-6	CASSLMAPLHF	TGTGCCAGCAGCCTAATGGCACCCCTCCACTTT
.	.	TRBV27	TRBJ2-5	CASSPHEGGAKPETQYF	TGTGCCAGCAGTCCCCATGAGGGGGGGGCTAAACCGGAGACCCAGTACTTC
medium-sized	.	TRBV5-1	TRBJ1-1	CASSLSGEGNTEAFF	TGCGCCAGCAGCTTGTCAGGAGAGGGGAACACTGAAGCTTTCTTT
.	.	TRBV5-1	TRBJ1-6	CASSFLPPGVDNSPLHF	TGCGCCAGCAGCTTCCTACCCCCAGGAGTGGATAATTCACCCCTCCACTTT
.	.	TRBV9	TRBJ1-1	CASSPPGGLAEAFF	TGTGCCAGCAGCCCCCCGGGGGGGTTGGCTGAAGCTTTCTTT
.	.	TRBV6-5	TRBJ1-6	CASRNLILGGSPLHF	TGTGCCAGCAGAAATCTCATCCTGGGAGGTTCACCCCTCCACTTT
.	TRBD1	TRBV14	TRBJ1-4	CASSQELDRANEKLFF	TGTGCCAGCAGCCAAGAGTTGGACAGGGCGAATGAAAAACTGTTTTTT
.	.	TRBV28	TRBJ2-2	CASNLGQGYGELFF	TGTGCCAGCAATTTAGGACAAGGGTACGGGGAGCTGTTTTTT
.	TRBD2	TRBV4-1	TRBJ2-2	CASSQEGGGAGELFF	TGCGCCAGCAGCCAAGAAGGCGGGGGGGCCGGGGAGCTGTTTTTT
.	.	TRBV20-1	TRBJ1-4	CSTADGEKLFF	TGCAGTACAGCGGATGGTGAAAAACTGTTTTTT
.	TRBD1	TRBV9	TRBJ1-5	CASSAEGQGNQPQHF	TGTGCCAGCAGCGCCGAGGGACAGGGGAATCAGCCCCAGCATTTT
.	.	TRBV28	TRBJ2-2	CASSPLTVRNTGELFF	TGTGCCAGCAGTCCACTGACCGTCAGGAACACCGGGGAGCTGTTTTTT
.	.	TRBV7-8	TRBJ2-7	CASSLGWQLAYEQYF	TGTGCCAGCAGCTTAGGATGGCAGCTAGCCTACGAGCAGTACTTC
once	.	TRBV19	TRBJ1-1	CASKDQNTEAFF	TGTGCCAGTAAGGACCAGAACACTGAAGCTTTCTTT
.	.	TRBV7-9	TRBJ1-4	CASSWGRLTNEKLFF	TGTGCCAGCAGCTGGGGACGTCTAACTAATGAAAAACTGTTTTTT
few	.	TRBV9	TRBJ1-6	CASSPREGGSNSPLHF	TGTGCCAGCAGCCCCCGTGAGGGGGGCTCTAATTCACCCCTCCACTTT
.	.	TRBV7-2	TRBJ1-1	CASSSQLNTEAFF	TGTGCCAGCAGCTCTCAGCTGAACACTGAAGCTTTCTTT
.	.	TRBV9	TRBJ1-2	CASSDPGHGYGYTF	TGTGCCAGCAGCGACCCGGGACACGGCTATGGCTACACCTTC
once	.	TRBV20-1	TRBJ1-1	CSARKQTEAFF	TGCAGTGCTAGGAAACAAACTGAAGCTTTCTTT
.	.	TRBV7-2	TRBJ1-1	CASSFDRYGTEAFF	TGTGCCAGCAGCTTTGACAGGTACGGCACTGAAGCTTTCTTT
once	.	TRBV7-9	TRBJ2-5	CASSFSFPGGTQYF	TGTGCCAGCAGCTTTTCATTCCCAGGAGGGACCCAGTACTTC
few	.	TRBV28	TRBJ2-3	CASSLFGRGGTDTQYF	TGTGCCAGCAGTTTATTTGGCAGGGGAGGAACAGATACGCAGTATTTT